Below, 18 T cell receptor beta chains from the same sample are listed, as sequenced in a study of beta chain features in type 1 diabetes. What was sequenced were expressed TCRB transcripts, since all of the isolated RNA had been reverse transcribed. The table came from immunoSEQ multiplex PCR; TCRdb's copy has only in-frame clones and leaves some out. The sample gives 860,000 or so clones, 17% of which show up once; around 0.02% is in the top ten. The sample consisted of naive CD4+ T cells from blood. The source is a woman aged 18-30 years in good health.

The rearrangement links TRBV27 to TRBJ2-1; D is perhaps TRBD2 (6 bases). The CDR3 spans 14 residues. Trimming took off 6 bases at V and 4 bases at J, with 13 bases between the two ends. The germline CDR1 and CDR2 sequences are MNHEY and SMNVEV (reference sequence). CDR3 nucleotide sequence: TGTGCCAGCAGCGTAGCGGACCAGTACAATGAGCAGTTCTTC. It translates to CASSVADQYNEQFF.

In this sample, this clone turned up a few times. The chain carries TRBV28 and TRBJ2-5; 8 nucleotides align to TRBD1. Germline V gene lookup returns CDR1 MDHEN and CDR2 SYDVKM. Trimming cost V 4 bases and J 4 bases; bases outside gene matches: 8. The CDR3 is 15 amino acids. CDR3 sequence reads: CASSYPMTGAETQYF. CDR3 DNA: TGTGCCAGCAGTTACCCGATGACAGGGGCAGAGACCCAGTACTTC.

This clone showed up just a few times. The chain uses TRBV4-3 and TRBJ2-1, with 7 bases fitting TRBD2. Losses at the gene ends were 4 bases for V and 6 bases for J; bases not matched to a gene: 9. CDR3 size: 15 residues. CDR1 and CDR2 (germline): LGHNA, YSLEER. The CDR3 nucleotides are TGCGCCAGCAGCCGTCGGGACTACCTAGCCAATGAGCAGTTCTTC. It is translated as CASSRRDYLANEQFF.

The chain links TRBV18 to TRBJ2-7; 9 nucleotides match TRBD1. V gave up 1 base and J gave up 2 bases; unmatched junction bases: 3. The CDR3 is 15 amino acids. Germline V lookup: CDR1 KGHSH, CDR2 LQKENI. As DNA, the CDR3 is TGTGCCAGCTCACCACGGACAGGGGATCCCTACGAGCAGTACTTC. It codes for CASSPRTGDPYEQYF.

Written as DNA, the CDR3 is TGTGCCAGCAGCAGACTGGGGGATAGCAATCAGCCCCAGCATTTT. This encodes CASSRLGDSNQPQHF. This chain links TRBV5-6 with TRBJ1-5; a possible D gene is TRBD1 (5 bases). Trimming took off 4 bases at V and 0 bases at J, with 11 bases between the two ends. The CDR3 loop spans 15 amino acids. Germline lookup yields CDR1 SGHDT and CDR2 YYEEEE. Based on the CDR3 plus reference TRBV5-6 and TRBJ1-5, the full variable domain is DAGVTQSPTHLIKTRGQQVTLRCSPKSGHDTVSWYQQALGQGPQFIFQYYEEEERQRGNFPDRFSGHQFPNYSSELNVNALLLGDSALYLCASSRLGDSNQPQHFGDGTRLSIL.

V and J are TRBV7-3 and TRBJ2-2, with 8 bases identical to TRBD2. This CDR3 spans 16 amino acids. J was trimmed by 0 bases and V by 0 bases; bases with no gene match: 0. Germline values: CDR1 SGHTA, CDR2 FQGTGA. CDR3 bases: TGTGCCAGCAGCTTAACTAGCGGGACGAACACCGGGGAGCTGTTTTTT. This translates into CASSLTSGTNTGELFF.

In DNA form, the CDR3 reads TGTGCCATCACCTCTGGCCTCTCTGGAAACACCATATATTTT. Translated: CAITSGLSGNTIYF. The chain couples TRBV10-3 to TRBJ1-3; D is uncertain. The CDR3 contains 14 residues. Germline V CDR1 and CDR2: ENHRY, SYGVKD. V lost 7 bases, J lost 0 bases, and 10 bases lay in between.

This clone was recorded a few times. The chain combines TRBV5-1 with TRBJ2-3, with D unresolved. The germline V and J ends were trimmed by 2 bases and 2 bases, with 9 bases remaining between them. Germline CDR1 SGHRS, CDR2 YFSETQ. The CDR3 totals 14 residues. In nucleotides, the CDR3 is TGCGCCAGCAGCTTTAGGGAAACCACAGATACGCAGTATTTT. It is translated as CASSFRETTDTQYF. Looking up the rest from reference TRBV5-1 and TRBJ2-3 gives the full variable domain: KAGVTQTPRYLIKTRGQQVTLSCSPISGHRSVSWYQQTPGQGLQFLFEYFSETQRNKGNFPGRFSGRQFSNSRSEMNVSTLELGDSALYLCASSFRETTDTQYFGPGTRLTVL.

A remark on this clone: This sample includes further DNA sequences coding for the same CDR3. The chain couples TRBV28 to TRBJ2-1; D gene uncertain. Germline CDR1 and CDR2: MDHEN and SYDVKM. This CDR3 contains 12 residues. The V end was cut by 3 bases, the J end by 5 bases, with 5 bases between. The CDR3 is CASSLGHNEQFF. CDR3 nucleotide sequence: TGTGCCAGCAGTTTGGGCCACAATGAGCAGTTCTTC.

Remarks on this clone: Other DNA sequences in this specimen translate into the identical CDR3. The chain has TRBV18 and TRBJ2-2; the D is unclear. The CDR3 has 13 residues. The germline V and J ends were trimmed by 1 base and 6 bases, with 6 bases remaining between them. In germline, CDR1 is KGHSH, CDR2 LQKENI. CDR3 sequence (DNA): TGTGCCAGCTCACCACGCAGCCCCGGGGAGCTGTTTTTT. Translating it yields CASSPRSPGELFF.

This clone was counted a few times. Within the sample, other DNA sequences also encode this same CDR3. The genes are TRBV7-3 and TRBJ2-1; D remains ambiguous. Germline values: CDR1 SGHTA, CDR2 FQGTGA. V lost 2 bases to trimming and J lost 4 bases, with 6 bases between them. The CDR3 is 13 amino acids. The CDR3 DNA sequence: TGTGCCAGCAGCTTATCCGGATACAATGAGCAGTTCTTC. Translating it yields CASSLSGYNEQFF.

The V gene is TRBV10-3, the J gene TRBJ1-2, with 7 bases fitting TRBD1. Germline CDR1 reads ENHRY; CDR2 reads SYGVKD. The CDR3 is 16 residues long. V was pared by 4 bases and J by 0 bases, with 8 bases of the junction left unmatched. The CDR3 here is CAISVSWDSTNYGYTF. In DNA, the CDR3 is TGTGCCATCAGTGTTTCATGGGACAGTACTAACTATGGCTACACCTTC.

This chain uses TRBV7-6 with TRBJ2-2; D remains ambiguous. The V end lost 5 bases, the J end lost 4 bases, and 14 bases lay between the germline ends. The CDR3 length is 15 residues. In germline, CDR1 is SGHVS, CDR2 FNYEAQ. The CDR3 DNA reads as TGTGCCAGCAGCCCGAAACCAGAACTCACCGGGGAGCTGTTTTTT. It encodes CASSPKPELTGELFF.

This clone showed up just a few times. This chain connects TRBV7-4 to TRBJ2-5, with 7 bases identical to TRBD1. The CDR3 runs to 16 residues. The germline V gene has CDR1 SGHVT and CDR2 SQSDAQ. V shed 1 base and J 0 bases; nucleotides not matched to a gene: 5. In nucleotides, the CDR3 is TGTGCCAGCAGCTTAGAGTCGACAGGGAACCAAGAGACCCAGTACTTC. Translation: CASSLESTGNQETQYF.

The chain has TRBV15 and TRBJ2-6; D gene unclear. Trimming pared 2 bases from V and 2 bases from J, leaving 7 bases between. Germline CDR1 is LNHNV and CDR2 is YYDKDF (reference sequence). The CDR3 length is 15 residues. The CDR3 reads CATSRWAAGANVLTF. As DNA, the CDR3 is TGTGCCACCAGCAGATGGGCCGCTGGGGCCAACGTCCTGACTTTC.

The V gene is TRBV19, the J gene TRBJ1-2; D ambiguous. V was pared by 9 bases and J by 2 bases, with 10 bases between. CDR3 length: 12 amino acids. The germline CDR1 and CDR2 sequences are LNHDA and SQIVND (reference sequence). The CDR3 here is CASRERNYGYTF. For the CDR3, the DNA is TGTGCCAGCCGGGAGAGGAACTATGGCTACACCTTC.

This rearrangement joins TRBV6-5 to TRBJ2-7, with 7 positions matching TRBD1. Germline CDR1 MNHEY, CDR2 SVGAGI. Trimming took 5 bases from V and 6 from J; bases not matched to a gene: 13. The CDR3 covers 15 residues. The CDR3 loop is CASSNRRQGGSEQYF. CDR3 bases: TGTGCCAGCAGTAACCGCCGACAGGGTGGCTCCGAGCAGTACTTC.

This chain uses TRBV9 with TRBJ2-5; TRBD1 agrees at 7 bases. Unmatched junction bases numbered 6, after V lost 0 bases and J lost 1 base. The CDR3 has 16 residues. CDR1 and CDR2 from the germline V gene are SGDLS and YYNGEE. CDR3 sequence: CASSVAGTATQETQYF. In DNA, the CDR3 is TGTGCCAGCAGCGTAGCGGGGACAGCAACCCAAGAGACCCAGTACTTC.